The clone carrying this TCR beta chain was counted a few times. Here immunoSEQ multiplex PCR was the method, and the copy in TCRdb shows in-frame clones only, minus some. Among some 190,000 clones listed, about 80% were seen once. The data originate from a study of blood T cell repertoires in COVID-19. Between the trimmed V and J ends, which lost 1 base and 5 bases, there was a span of 12 bases. Germline CDR1 LGHNA, CDR2 YSLEER. CDR3 size: 14 residues. The sequence was obtained from a man in his 60s with acute or convalescent COVID-19. Sequencing used peripheral blood. The chain combines TRBV4-3 with TRBJ2-7; D is possibly TRBD1 (5 bases). CDR3 sequence (DNA): TGCGCCAGCAGCCAAGCAGGGTTCACGGACGAGCAGTACTTC. This codes for CASSQAGFTDEQYF.